This is a list of T cell receptor beta chains from one sample in a study of T cells in Graves' hyperthyroidism and ophthalmopathy. TCRdb analysed the multiplex PCR reads with MiXCR anew, one entry per CDR3 protein. The data hold some 270,000 distinct CDR3 sequences, with approximately 14% observed a single time. Sample: blood. Every receptor here comes from a woman in her 40s with Graves' hyperthyroidism. The CDR3 runs from the conserved cysteine through the conserved F or W.

J gene | V gene | CDR3 protein
TRBJ2-1 | TRBV6-1 | CASSPRAGTYNEQFF
TRBJ2-1 | TRBV20-1 | CSARQGLGGNLF
TRBJ1-5 | TRBV30 | CAWSVWGGEQPQHF
TRBJ2-2 | TRBV27 | CASSSLLAGVLGELFF
TRBJ2-1 | TRBV6-5 | CASSYRPSYNEQFF
TRBJ2-7 | TRBV7-6 | CASSGLTAGGVYEQYF
TRBJ1-5 | TRBV28 | CATFGPYQPQHF
TRBJ1-5 | TRBV19 | CASSIVRGSNQPQHF
TRBJ2-3 | TRBV29-1 | CSVRGGQAPGATDTQYF
TRBJ1-1 | TRBV7-8 | CASSLGVQVYTEAFF
TRBJ1-1 | TRBV30 | CAWDPQMGTEAFF
TRBJ1-5 | TRBV4-2 | CASSPEVEGRQPQHF
TRBJ2-1 | TRBV7-6 | CALLRGYNEQFF
TRBJ2-7 | TRBV3-1 | CASSHRDRGGEQYF
TRBJ2-7 | TRBV27 | CASSLTGQSYEQYF
TRBJ1-3 | TRBV4-1 | CASSQDFGQRNTIYF
TRBJ2-3 | TRBV6-1 | CASSEIGGGSTDTQYF
TRBJ2-5 | TRBV5-5 | CASSPLGVSQETQYF
TRBJ2-7 | TRBV18 | CASSPRRAGLGDYEQYF
TRBJ2-3 | TRBV5-4 | CASSRDITDTQYF
TRBJ1-2 | TRBV12-5 | CASALNTGYTF
TRBJ2-7 | TRBV2 | CASGRESTGGYEQYF
TRBJ2-1 | TRBV4-1 | CASSQGGNYNEQFF
TRBJ1-1 | TRBV19 | CASSNRYQNTEAFF
TRBJ2-7 | TRBV29-1 | CSVEVRAIIYWKHYEQYF
TRBJ2-7 | TRBV28 | CASSRTYEQYF
TRBJ2-7 | TRBV7-8 | CASSQSSGRRDEQYF
TRBJ1-6 | TRBV28 | CASGTGMSPLHF
TRBJ2-1 | TRBV20-1 | CSASPDHPGTGWIEFF
TRBJ2-7 | TRBV20-1 | CSASGTGEELYEQYF
TRBJ2-2 | TRBV6-1 | CASGDGRGPGELFF
TRBJ2-3 | TRBV5-6 | CASSLGAGGPTDTQYF
TRBJ2-7 | TRBV3-1 | CASRKGLAGEGEQYF
TRBJ1-5 | TRBV2 | CASSFDREAGQPQHF
TRBJ2-5 | TRBV7-2 | CASSFNEAETQYF
TRBJ2-7 | TRBV2 | CASSFGTGDTEQYF
TRBJ2-1 | TRBV12-5 | CASGLPLAGGGNEQFF
TRBJ2-2 | TRBV24-1 | CATRGFGTGELFF
TRBJ2-5 | TRBV12-3/TRBV12-4 | CASSLRTQETQYF
TRBJ1-3 | TRBV5-1 | CASSLERSSGNTIYF
TRBJ1-5 | TRBV11-2 | CARSVGGRISNQPQHF
TRBJ2-3 | TRBV15 | CATSRAAGGPNTQYF